This T cell receptor beta chain was observed in a study of blood T cell repertoires in COVID-19. Study at large: Spain, Italy and the United States supplied samples that represented acute and convalescent COVID-19. Sources were T cells, B-cell-depleted T cells, or PBMCs; the material itself was cDNA or gDNA.

Deletions cut 3 bases from V and 1 base from J, with 7 bases between. This CDR3 comprises 15 residues. Per the germline V gene, CDR1 is LNHDA and CDR2 is SQIVND (reference sequence). Original processing notes: For nucleated cells, counts were estimated from reference gene primer amplification. Repertoires were generated with immunoSEQ multiplex PCR, while TCRdb's copy carries only in-frame clones and drops some. That table furnishes V, J and clone size, whereas the DNA furnished D and trimming. The top ten hold around 16% of the sample, which has about 140,000 clones, 70% to 80% seen once. The chain joins TRBV19 to TRBJ2-6; D may be TRBD2 (5 bases). The receptor was isolated from a man aged 50-60 years with acute or convalescent COVID-19. The source material was peripheral blood. The chain's CDR3 is CASSIGGSGANVLTF. Written as DNA, the CDR3 is TGTGCCAGTAGTATCGGAGGTTCTGGGGCCAACGTCCTGACTTTC.